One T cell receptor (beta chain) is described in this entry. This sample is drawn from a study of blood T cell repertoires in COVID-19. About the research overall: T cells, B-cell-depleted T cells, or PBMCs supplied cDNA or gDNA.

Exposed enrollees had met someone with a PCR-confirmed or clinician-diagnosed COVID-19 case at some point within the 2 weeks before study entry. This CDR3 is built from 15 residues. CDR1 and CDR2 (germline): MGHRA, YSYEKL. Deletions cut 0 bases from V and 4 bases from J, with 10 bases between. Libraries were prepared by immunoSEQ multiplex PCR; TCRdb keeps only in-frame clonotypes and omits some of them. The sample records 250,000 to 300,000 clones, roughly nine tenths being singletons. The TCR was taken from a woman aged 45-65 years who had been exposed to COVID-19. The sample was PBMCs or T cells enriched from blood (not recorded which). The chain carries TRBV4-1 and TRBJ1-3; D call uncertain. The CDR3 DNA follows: TGCGCCAGCAGCCAAGATCCGAGTCGGGGAAACACCATATATTTT. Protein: CASSQDPSRGNTIYF.